One sample yielded the 26 T cell receptor beta chains listed below, sequenced in a study of T cells in Graves' hyperthyroidism and ophthalmopathy. TCR beta CDR3 regions were amplified from RNA transcripts. The HTBI set primed first-round TCR CDR3 RT-PCR. TCRdb analysed the multiplex PCR reads with MiXCR anew, one entry per CDR3 protein. The table lists about 480,000 distinct CDR3 sequences, 22% of them singletons, with approximately 49% in the top ten. Material for sequencing was blood. These receptors originate from a woman aged 70-85 years with Graves' ophthalmopathy.

The rearrangement joins TRBV6-2 or TRBV6-3 to TRBJ1-4; D is unresolved. Germline V gene lookup returns CDR1 MNHEY and CDR2 SVGEGT. CDR3 length: 14 residues. V lost 2 bases and J lost 0, with 4 bases in between. Written as DNA, the CDR3 is TGTGCCAGCAGTTACCGGGCAACTAATGAAAAACTGTTTTTT. Residues: CASSYRATNEKLFF.

This clonotype occurred many times. This rearrangement joins TRBV20-1 to TRBJ2-1, with 7 bases fitting TRBD1. J lost 6 bases, V lost 6 bases, and 5 bases had no gene match. The germline CDR1 and CDR2 sequences are DFQATT and SNEGSKA (reference sequence). There are 12 residues in the CDR3. The CDR3 coding sequence is TGCAGTGCACTGGGACAGTCCAATGAGCAGTTCTTC. Amino acids: CSALGQSNEQFF.

The table lists this clonotype with a few counts. The V call is TRBV7-2, the J call TRBJ1-1; D gene unclear. The CDR3 runs 16 residues. Germline CDR1 is SGHTA and CDR2 is FQGNSA. V lost 3 bases and J lost 1, with 15 bases in between. In nucleotides, the CDR3 is TGTGCCAGCAGCTTCCATGACGGCGGATCGAACACTGAAGCTTTCTTT. This sequence encodes CASSFHDGGSNTEAFF.

The V call is TRBV25-1, the J call TRBJ2-2; D possibly corresponds to TRBD1 (6 bases). The CDR3 sequence is 15 residues long. Per germline, CDR1 MGHDK and CDR2 SYGVNS. The ends were cut back, 6 bases at V and 4 bases at J, with 15 bases in the middle. The CDR3 nucleotides read TGTGCCAGCAGGATTGGGGGACAACTCACCGGGGAGCTGTTTTTT. It codes for CASRIGGQLTGELFF.

This clonotype was seen only a few times. The chain joins TRBV12-3 or TRBV12-4 to TRBJ2-1; possibly TRBD2 for D (5 bases). V lost 6 bases and J lost 13, with 16 bases in between. This CDR3 contains 12 residues. The CDR3 DNA is TGTGCCAGCAGGGGCGGACTGGCGGCCCAGTTCTTC. Residues: CASRGGLAAQFF.

The chain has TRBV28 and TRBJ2-7, with D tentatively TRBD2 (5 bases). V was trimmed by 6 bases and J by 4 bases, leaving 16 bases between them. Looked up from germline, CDR1 is MDHEN and CDR2 is SYDVKM. The CDR3 spans 14 residues. The CDR3 coding sequence is TGTGCCAGCAGGCGCGGCCGAGGGTTGTACGAGCAGTACTTC. Its translation is CASRRGRGLYEQYF.

There are many counts of this clonotype. The chain recombines TRBV11-1 with TRBJ1-1; TRBD1 matches 7 bases. The germline gives CDR1 SGHAT, CDR2 FQDESV (reference sequence). V lost 7 bases to trimming and J lost 0 bases; unmatched junction nucleotides: 5. The length of the CDR3 is 14 residues. The CDR3 DNA follows: TGTGCCAGCACCCGGGACAGATTGAACACTGAAGCTTTCTTT. Residues: CASTRDRLNTEAFF.

V is TRBV19 and J is TRBJ2-5; D possibly corresponds to TRBD1 (6 bases). Trimming shortened V by 10 bases and J by 4 bases, and 13 bases separated the two germline ends. Germline assignment: CDR1 LNHDA and CDR2 SQIVND (reference sequence). The CDR3 is made up of 12 amino acids. CDR3 protein: CATRGFVETQYF. The CDR3 bases are TGTGCCACCAGGGGCTTCGTAGAGACCCAGTACTTC.

There are many counts of this clonotype. The chain combines TRBV12-3 or TRBV12-4 with TRBJ2-1; D is unresolved. The CDR3 has 12 residues. Trimming pared 5 bases from V and 7 bases from J, leaving 9 bases between. CDR3 bases: TGTGCCAGCAGTCCAATGGGAAATGAGCAGTTCTTC. Its protein product is CASSPMGNEQFF.

This clonotype was seen ten or more times. J is TRBJ1-1 and V is TRBV12-3 or TRBV12-4; D perhaps matches TRBD1 (6 bases). V lost 6 bases and J lost 6, with 14 bases in between. This CDR3 contains 13 residues. The CDR3 DNA follows: TGTGCCAGCAGCCCTTACGGGGGCTCTGAAGCTTTCTTT. Translating it yields CASSPYGGSEAFF.

The chain uses TRBV20-1 and TRBJ2-7; possible D gene TRBD2, 5 bases. The V end was cut by 3 bases, the J end by 5 bases, with 11 bases between. Germline-derived CDR1 and CDR2 are DFQATT and SNEGSKA (reference sequence). The CDR3 loop spans 12 amino acids. This chain's CDR3 is CSARGSINEQYF. In nucleotides, the CDR3 is TGCAGTGCTAGGGGGAGTATAAACGAGCAGTACTTC.

For this clonotype: The CDR3 does not close with the conserved phenylalanine or tryptophan, likely indicating a read error. This sequence joins TRBV10-3 and TRBJ1-5; D unclear. The ends were cut back, 6 bases at V and 0 bases at J, with 3 bases in the middle. Per the germline V gene, CDR1 is ENHRY and CDR2 is SYGVKD. The CDR3 consists of 12 residues. CDR3 protein: CAISDSNQPQHY. CDR3 coding DNA: TGTGCCATCAGCGATAGCAATCAGCCCCAGCATTAT.

This clonotype has only a few counts. The chain employs TRBV3-2 and TRBJ2-3. TRBV3-2 is designated a pseudogene. The CDR3 length is 16 residues. CDR3 nucleotides: TGTGCCAGCAGCCTTCAGATGAACTACATGGTGGATACGCAGTATTTT. Its protein is CASSLQMNYMVDTQYF.

The V gene is TRBV4-1, the J gene TRBJ2-1, with D perhaps TRBD2 (6 bases). There are 16 residues in the CDR3. The germline V and J ends were trimmed by 4 bases and 1 base, with 14 bases remaining between them. The germline CDR1 and CDR2 sequences are MGHRA and YSYEKL. DNA of the CDR3: TGCGCCAGCAGCCCAGGCAATCTAGCGTCCTACAATGAGCAGTTCTTC. Its protein product is CASSPGNLASYNEQFF.

V usage is TRBV5-6 and J usage is TRBJ1-1; TRBD1 is a possible D gene (6 bases). V was trimmed by 2 bases and J by 1 base, leaving 12 bases between them. Germline V gene lookup returns CDR1 SGHDT and CDR2 YYEEEE. The CDR3 length is 15 residues. CDR3 bases: TGTGCCAGCAGCTTCACAGGGAGTAGGAACACTGAAGCTTTCTTT. It encodes CASSFTGSRNTEAFF.

The chain couples TRBV4-3 to TRBJ2-7, with a tentative D call TRBD1 (6 bases). Trimming stripped 2 bases from V and 6 bases from J, with 17 bases between. This CDR3 comprises 15 residues. Germline CDR1 reads LGHNA; CDR2 reads YSLEER. Written as DNA, the CDR3 is TGCGCCAGCAGCCAATCTAGGAACAGGGTTGTCGAGCAGTACTTC. The encoded protein is CASSQSRNRVVEQYF.

The sample holds many counts of this clonotype. The J gene is TRBJ2-7, the V gene TRBV2; 13 positions match TRBD2. CDR3 size: 14 residues. The germline V gene has CDR1 SNHLY and CDR2 FYNNEI. Germline trimming cut 6 bases from V and 2 bases from J; bases unmatched to any gene: 1. The CDR3 DNA sequence: TGTGCCAGCAGAGGGACTAGCGGGACCTACGAGCAGTACTTC. Translating gives CASRGTSGTYEQYF.

The CDR3 sequence: CASSPTSGTSTGELFF. DNA of the CDR3: TGCGCCAGCAGCCCGACTAGCGGGACGAGCACCGGGGAGCTGTTTTTT. The chain employs TRBV5-1 and TRBJ2-2; 11 positions match TRBD2. The CDR3 loop spans 16 amino acids. The ends lost 4 bases at V and 4 bases at J; junction bases unmatched: 6. Germline V CDR1 and CDR2: SGHRS, YFSETQ.

This clonotype was seen only a few times. The chain couples TRBV24-1 to TRBJ2-7; TRBD1 is a possible D gene (5 bases). The germline V and J ends were trimmed by 3 bases and 3 bases, with 11 bases remaining between them. Germline V gene lookup returns CDR1 KGHDR and CDR2 SFDVKD. The CDR3 length is 14 residues. CDR3 loop: CATSDKGASYEQYF. CDR3 DNA: TGTGCCACCAGTGATAAAGGGGCCAGCTACGAGCAGTACTTC.

V is TRBV20-1 and J is TRBJ2-4; tentatively, D is TRBD2 (5 bases). Germline loops: CDR1 DFQATT, CDR2 SNEGSKA (reference sequence). Trimming cost V 1 base and J 1 base, with 11 bases left between them. The CDR3 extends over 15 amino acids. CDR3 amino acids: CSARVSGGAKNIQYF. The CDR3 DNA sequence: TGCAGTGCTAGAGTCAGCGGTGGGGCCAAAAACATTCAGTACTTC.

The chain joins TRBV14 to TRBJ2-7; 9 bases are a match to TRBD1. The J segment lost 3 bases and the V segment lost 4 bases, leaving 4 bases of the junction unmatched. This CDR3 has 14 amino acids. Germline-derived CDR1 and CDR2 are SGHDN and FVKESK. The CDR3: CASSPLGQGYEQYF. CDR3 coding DNA: TGTGCCAGCAGCCCGCTGGGACAGGGCTACGAGCAGTACTTC.

As to this clonotype: This may stem from a read error, because a much larger clone lies one nucleotide away. The chain uses TRBV7-9 and TRBJ2-5; D may be TRBD1 or TRBD2 (5 bases each). Per germline, CDR1 SEHNR and CDR2 FQNEAQ (reference sequence). The CDR3 spans 13 residues. With 8 bases removed from V and 2 bases from J, the gap between germline ends came to 12 bases. CDR3 in amino acids: CASGTGLQETQYF. In DNA, the CDR3 is TGTGCCAGCGGGACCGGGTTACAAGAGACCCAGTACTTC.

The chain carries TRBV7-8 and TRBJ2-7; D is perhaps TRBD1 (5 bases). Trimming pared 1 base from V and 0 bases from J, leaving 13 bases between. Germline V gene lookup returns CDR1 SGHVS and CDR2 FQNEAQ. The CDR3 covers 16 residues. The CDR3 DNA reads as TGTGCCAGCAGCTTAGGTCCGACAGCGAACTCCTACGAGCAGTACTTC. Amino acids: CASSLGPTANSYEQYF.

In this sample, this clonotype turned up a few times. The J gene is TRBJ2-5, the V gene TRBV10-3, with 8 bases aligning to TRBD1. The germline V gene has CDR1 ENHRY and CDR2 SYGVKD. The CDR3 length is 13 residues. Losses at the gene ends were 11 bases for V and 6 bases for J; bases not matched to a gene: 11. The CDR3 DNA is TGTGCCGCGGGGTCCAACAGGGGGAAGACCCAGTACTTC. Encoded protein: CAAGSNRGKTQYF.

This clonotype has at least ten counts. V and J are TRBV30 and TRBJ1-1, with D maybe TRBD1 (6 bases). CDR1 is GTSNPN and CDR2 is SVGIG in the germline V gene (reference sequence). V was cut by 2 bases and J by 3 bases, with 10 bases left in between. The CDR3 is made up of 13 amino acids. CDR3: CAWSLGAHTEAFF. The CDR3 DNA sequence: TGTGCCTGGAGTCTGGGGGCGCACACTGAAGCTTTCTTT.

This clonotype has only a few counts. V is TRBV6-1 and J is TRBJ2-3; no clear D gene. V lost 6 bases to trimming and J lost 2 bases, with 12 bases between them. Germline V gene sequence: CDR1 MNHNS, CDR2 SASEGT. The CDR3 covers 14 residues. CDR3 region: CASSHRATTDTQYF. In nucleotides, the CDR3 is TGTGCCAGCAGCCACCGAGCGACCACAGATACGCAGTATTTT.